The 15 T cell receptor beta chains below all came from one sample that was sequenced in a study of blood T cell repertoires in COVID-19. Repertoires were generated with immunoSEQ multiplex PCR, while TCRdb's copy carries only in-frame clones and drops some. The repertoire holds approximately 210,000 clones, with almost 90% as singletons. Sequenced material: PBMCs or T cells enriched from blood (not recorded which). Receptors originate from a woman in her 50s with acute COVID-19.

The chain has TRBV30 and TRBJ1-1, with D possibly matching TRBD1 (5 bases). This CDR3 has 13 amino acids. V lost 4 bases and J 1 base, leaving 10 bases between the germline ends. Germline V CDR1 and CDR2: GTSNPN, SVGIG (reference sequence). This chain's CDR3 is CAWTDTGNTEAFF. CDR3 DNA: TGTGCCTGGACCGATACAGGGAACACTGAAGCTTTCTTT.

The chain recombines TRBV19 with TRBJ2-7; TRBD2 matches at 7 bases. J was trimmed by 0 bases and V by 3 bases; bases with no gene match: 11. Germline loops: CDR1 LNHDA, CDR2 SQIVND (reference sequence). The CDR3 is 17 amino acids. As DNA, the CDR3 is TGTGCCAGTAGTATCTGGCTCGGGGGGAGGAGCTCCTACGAGCAGTACTTC. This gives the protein CASSIWLGGRSSYEQYF. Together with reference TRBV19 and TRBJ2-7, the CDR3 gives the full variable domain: DGGITQSPKYLFRKEGQNVTLSCEQNLNHDAMYWYRQDPGQGLRLIYYSQIVNDFQKGDIAEGYSVSREKKESFPLTVTSAQKNPTAFYLCASSIWLGGRSSYEQYFGPGTRLTVT.

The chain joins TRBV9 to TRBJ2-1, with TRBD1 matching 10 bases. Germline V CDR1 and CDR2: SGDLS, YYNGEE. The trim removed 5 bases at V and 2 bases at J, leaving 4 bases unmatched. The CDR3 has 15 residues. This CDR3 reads CASSTTGGPYNEQFF. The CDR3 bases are TGTGCCAGCAGTACGACAGGGGGCCCCTACAATGAGCAGTTCTTC.

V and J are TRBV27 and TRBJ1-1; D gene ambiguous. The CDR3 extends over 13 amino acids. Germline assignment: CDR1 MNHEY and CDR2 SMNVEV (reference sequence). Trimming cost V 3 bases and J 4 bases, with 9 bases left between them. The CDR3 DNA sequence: TGTGCCAGCAGTTTTTTAGTGAGCACTGAAGCTTTCTTT. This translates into CASSFLVSTEAFF.

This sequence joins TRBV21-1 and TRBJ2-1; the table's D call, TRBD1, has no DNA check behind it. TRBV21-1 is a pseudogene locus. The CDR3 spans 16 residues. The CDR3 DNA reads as TGTGCCAGCAGCAAACCCGGGACAGGGGAGTACAATGAGCAGTTCTTC. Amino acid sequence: CASSKPGTGEYNEQFF.

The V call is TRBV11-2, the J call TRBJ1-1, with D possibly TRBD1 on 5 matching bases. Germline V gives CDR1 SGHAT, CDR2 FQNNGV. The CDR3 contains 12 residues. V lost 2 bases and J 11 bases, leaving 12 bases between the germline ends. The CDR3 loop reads CASSLLPRDAFF. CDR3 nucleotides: TGTGCCAGCAGCTTATTGCCCAGGGATGCTTTCTTT.

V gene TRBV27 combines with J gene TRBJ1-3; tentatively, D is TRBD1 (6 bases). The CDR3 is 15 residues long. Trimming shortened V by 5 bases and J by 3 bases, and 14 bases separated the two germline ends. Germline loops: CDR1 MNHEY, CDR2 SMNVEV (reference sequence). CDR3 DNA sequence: TGTGCCAGCAGTCGTGTGGGGGCGGTTGGAAACACCATATATTTT. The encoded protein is CASSRVGAVGNTIYF.

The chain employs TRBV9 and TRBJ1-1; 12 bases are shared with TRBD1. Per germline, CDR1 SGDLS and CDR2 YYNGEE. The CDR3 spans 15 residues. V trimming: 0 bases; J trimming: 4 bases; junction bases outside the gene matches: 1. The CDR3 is CASSVGDRGRTEAFF. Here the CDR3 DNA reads TGTGCCAGCAGCGTAGGGGACAGGGGGCGCACTGAAGCTTTCTTT.

The CDR3 spells CASSLMGGSNQPQHF. The CDR3 DNA is TGTGCCAGCAGCTTAATGGGGGGTAGCAATCAGCCCCAGCATTTT. The chain is built from TRBV7-8 and TRBJ1-5; D is possibly TRBD1 (5 bases). Trimming took off 2 bases at V and 0 bases at J, with 8 bases between the two ends. Germline lookup yields CDR1 SGHVS and CDR2 FQNEAQ. The CDR3 length is 15 residues. Based on the CDR3 plus reference TRBV7-8 and TRBJ1-5, the full variable domain is GAGVSQSPRYKVAKRGQDVALRCDPISGHVSLFWYQQALGQGPEFLTYFQNEAQLDKSGLPSDRFFAERPEGSVSTLKIQRTQQEDSAVYLCASSLMGGSNQPQHFGDGTRLSIL.

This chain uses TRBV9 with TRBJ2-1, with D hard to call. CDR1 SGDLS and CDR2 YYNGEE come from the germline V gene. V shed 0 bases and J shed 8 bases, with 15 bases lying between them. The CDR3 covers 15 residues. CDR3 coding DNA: TGTGCCAGCAGCGTAGTAGTAACGCCCTCGGATGAGCAGTTCTTC. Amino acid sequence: CASSVVVTPSDEQFF.

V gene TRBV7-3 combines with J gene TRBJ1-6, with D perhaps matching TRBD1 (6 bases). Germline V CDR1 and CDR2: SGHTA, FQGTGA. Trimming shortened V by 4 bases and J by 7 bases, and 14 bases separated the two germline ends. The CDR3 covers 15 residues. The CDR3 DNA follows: TGTGCCAGCAGCTCCGGACAGAGGGGAAATTCACCCCTCCACTTT. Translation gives CASSSGQRGNSPLHF.

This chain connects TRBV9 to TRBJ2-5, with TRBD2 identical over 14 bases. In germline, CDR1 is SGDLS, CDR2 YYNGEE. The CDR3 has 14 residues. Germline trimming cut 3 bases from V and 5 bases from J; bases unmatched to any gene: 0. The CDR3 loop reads CASSGLAGGETQYF. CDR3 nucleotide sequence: TGTGCCAGCAGCGGACTAGCGGGAGGGGAGACCCAGTACTTC.

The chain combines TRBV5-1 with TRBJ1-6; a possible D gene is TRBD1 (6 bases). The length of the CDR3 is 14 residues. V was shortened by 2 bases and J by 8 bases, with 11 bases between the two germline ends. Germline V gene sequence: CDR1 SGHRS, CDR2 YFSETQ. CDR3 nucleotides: TGCGCCAGCAGCTTACAGGGTGAGGATTCACCCCTCCACTTT. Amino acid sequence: CASSLQGEDSPLHF.

CDR3 protein: CASSVGGDNQPQHF. Here the CDR3 DNA reads TGTGCCAGCAGCGTAGGGGGGGACAATCAGCCCCAGCATTTT. V usage is TRBV9 and J usage is TRBJ1-5, with D possibly TRBD1 on 5 matching bases. Trimming left V 0 bases short and J 3 bases short, with 7 bases between. The CDR3 spans 14 residues. The germline gives CDR1 SGDLS, CDR2 YYNGEE. The whole variable domain, filled in from reference TRBV9 and TRBJ1-5, reads DSGVTQTPKHLITATGQRVTLRCSPRSGDLSVYWYQQSLDQGLQFLIQYYNGEERAKGNILERFSAQQFPDLHSELNLSSLELGDSALYFCASSVGGDNQPQHFGDGTRLSIL.

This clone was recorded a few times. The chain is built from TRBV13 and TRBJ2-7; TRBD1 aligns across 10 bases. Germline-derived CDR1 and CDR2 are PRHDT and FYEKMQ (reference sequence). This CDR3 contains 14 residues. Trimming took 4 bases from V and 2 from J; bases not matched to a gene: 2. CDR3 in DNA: TGTGCCAGCAGCTACGGGACAGGGGCCTACGAGCAGTACTTC. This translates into CASSYGTGAYEQYF.